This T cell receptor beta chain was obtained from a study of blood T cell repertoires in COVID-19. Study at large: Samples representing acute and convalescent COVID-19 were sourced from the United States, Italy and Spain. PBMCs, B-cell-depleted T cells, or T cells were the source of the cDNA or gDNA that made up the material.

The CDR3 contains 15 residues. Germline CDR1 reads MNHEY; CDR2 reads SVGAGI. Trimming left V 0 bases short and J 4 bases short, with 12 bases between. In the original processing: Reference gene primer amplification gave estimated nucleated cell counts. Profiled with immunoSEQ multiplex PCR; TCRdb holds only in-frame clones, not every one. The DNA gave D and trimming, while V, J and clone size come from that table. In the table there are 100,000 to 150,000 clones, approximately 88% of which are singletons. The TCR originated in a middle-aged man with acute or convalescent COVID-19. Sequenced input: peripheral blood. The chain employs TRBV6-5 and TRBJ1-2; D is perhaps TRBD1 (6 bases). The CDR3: CASSYSTEGGYGYTF. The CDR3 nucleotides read TGTGCCAGCAGTTACTCGACGGAAGGGGGCTATGGCTACACCTTC.